This TCR beta chain was sequenced during a study of identifying expanded T cells in peripheral blood. The CDR3 sequence is 14 residues long. Between the trimmed V and J ends, which lost 6 bases and 8 bases, there was a span of 17 bases. In germline, CDR1 is LNHNV, CDR2 YYDKDF (reference sequence). Sequencing was performed with immunoSEQ multiplex PCR; in TCRdb, only in-frame clones are kept and a portion is missing. Altogether approximately 83,000 clones are present, more than 75% being singletons, with the ten largest covering 4.5%. No infections or other immune events were documented during collection.

The specimen sequenced was blood. This clonotype originated in a person aged 18-70 years in good health. The chain combines TRBV15 with TRBJ1-5; a weak D match, TRBD1 (6 bases). Here the CDR3 reads CATSTQGFREPQHF. The CDR3 nucleotides are TGTGCCACCAGTACACAGGGCTTTAGAGAGCCCCAGCATTTT.